Below, 6 T cell receptor beta chains from the same sample are listed, as sequenced in a study of T cell repertoires in cytomegalovirus infection. MiXCR was run by TCRdb on the reads, yielding one entry per CDR3 protein. The sample holds about 340,000 distinct CDR3 sequences, about 27% seen once. The antigens for these receptors are not known. The specimen comprised cultured PBMCs, sampled from culture after CMV antigen stimulation. The source of these receptors is a human donor in good health (CMV status not recorded). Some clones in this sample may be carry-over from other donors' samples.

In its sample, this clonotype was seen many times. This chain uses TRBV6-1 with TRBJ1-4; tentative D call: TRBD1 (5 bases). The CDR3 is 15 residues long. CDR1 is MNHNS and CDR2 is SASEGT in the germline V gene. Trimming shortened V by 5 bases and J by 7 bases, and 17 bases separated the two germline ends. CDR3 nucleotide sequence: TGTGCCAGCAGTATTGGGACCATAGCTGGTGAAAAACTGTTTTTT. It encodes CASSIGTIAGEKLFF.

The chain links TRBV6-1 to TRBJ2-6; D is ambiguous. This CDR3 is 16 amino acids long. V lost 2 bases to trimming and J lost 0 bases, with 8 bases between them. Germline CDR1 reads MNHNS; CDR2 reads SASEGT. The CDR3 DNA sequence: TGTGCCAGCAGTGAAAACCGCCGCTCTGGGGCCAACGTCCTGACTTTC. It yields the protein CASSENRRSGANVLTF.

This clonotype has just a few counts. The J gene is TRBJ2-7, the V gene TRBV5-6; D perhaps matches TRBD1 (5 bases). The V gene's germline CDR1 is SGHDT and CDR2 YYEEEE. This CDR3 is 12 amino acids long. Trimming took off 5 bases at V and 1 base at J, with 7 bases between the two ends. CDR3 nucleotides: TGTGCCAGCAGGGGGCAGTCCTACGAGCAGTACTTC. This translates into CASRGQSYEQYF.

This clonotype occurred once. The chain links TRBV10-3 to TRBJ1-1; 11 nucleotides line up with TRBD1. V gave up 1 base and J gave up 4 bases; unmatched junction bases: 5. Per the germline V gene, CDR1 is ENHRY and CDR2 is SYGVKD. The CDR3 sequence is 16 residues long. CDR3 amino acids: CAISELGQGATTEAFF. Written as DNA, the CDR3 is TGTGCCATCAGTGAGTTAGGACAGGGGGCGACCACTGAAGCTTTCTTT.

The chain combines TRBV6-1 with TRBJ1-6; no firm D call. Trimming took off 2 bases at V and 6 bases at J, with 8 bases between the two ends. CDR3 length: 14 amino acids. Germline-derived CDR1 and CDR2 are MNHNS and SASEGT. The CDR3 region has the DNA TGTGCCAGCAGTGAATTGCCAGTTAATTCACCCCTCCACTTT. Protein product: CASSELPVNSPLHF.

The rearrangement links TRBV6-1 to TRBJ1-1; maybe TRBD1 (6 bases). V shed 5 bases and J shed 0 bases, with 13 bases lying between them. The germline CDR1 and CDR2 sequences are MNHNS and SASEGT. This CDR3 has 15 amino acids. The CDR3 protein is CASSSQGLMNTEAFF. CDR3 coding DNA: TGTGCCAGCAGTTCGCAGGGGTTGATGAACACTGAAGCTTTCTTT.